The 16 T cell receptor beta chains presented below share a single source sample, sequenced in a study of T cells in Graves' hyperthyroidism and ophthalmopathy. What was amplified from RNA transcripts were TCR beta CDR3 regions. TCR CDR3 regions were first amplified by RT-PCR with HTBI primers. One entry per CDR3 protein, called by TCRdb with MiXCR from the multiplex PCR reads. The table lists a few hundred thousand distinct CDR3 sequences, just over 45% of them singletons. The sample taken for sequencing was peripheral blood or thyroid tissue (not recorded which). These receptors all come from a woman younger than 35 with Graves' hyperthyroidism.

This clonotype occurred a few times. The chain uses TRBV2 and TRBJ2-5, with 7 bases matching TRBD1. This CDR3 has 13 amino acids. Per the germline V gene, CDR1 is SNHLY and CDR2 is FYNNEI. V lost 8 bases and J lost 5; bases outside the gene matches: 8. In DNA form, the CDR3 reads TGTGCCAGCGGGAAGGACAGGCCCGAGACCCAGTACTTC. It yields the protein CASGKDRPETQYF.

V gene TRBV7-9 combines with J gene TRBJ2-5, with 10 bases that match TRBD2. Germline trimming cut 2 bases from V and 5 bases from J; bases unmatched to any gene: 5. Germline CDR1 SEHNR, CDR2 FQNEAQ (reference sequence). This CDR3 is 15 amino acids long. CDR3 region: CASSLLAGDSETQYF. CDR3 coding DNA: TGTGCCAGCAGCTTACTAGCGGGAGATTCGGAGACCCAGTACTTC.

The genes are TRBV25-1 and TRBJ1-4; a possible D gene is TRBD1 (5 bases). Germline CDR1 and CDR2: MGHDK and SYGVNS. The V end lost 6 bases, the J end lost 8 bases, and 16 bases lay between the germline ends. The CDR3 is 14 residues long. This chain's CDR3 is CASRSRQGPEKLFF. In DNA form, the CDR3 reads TGTGCCAGCAGATCGAGGCAGGGTCCGGAAAAACTGTTTTTT.

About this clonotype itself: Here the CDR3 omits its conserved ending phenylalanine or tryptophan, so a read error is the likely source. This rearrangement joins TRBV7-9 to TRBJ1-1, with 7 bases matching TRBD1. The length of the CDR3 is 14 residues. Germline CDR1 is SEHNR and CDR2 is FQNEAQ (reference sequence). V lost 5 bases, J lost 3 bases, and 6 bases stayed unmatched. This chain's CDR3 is CASSETGTDTEAFS. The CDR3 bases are TGTGCCAGCAGCGAGACAGGGACGGACACTGAAGCTTTCTCT.

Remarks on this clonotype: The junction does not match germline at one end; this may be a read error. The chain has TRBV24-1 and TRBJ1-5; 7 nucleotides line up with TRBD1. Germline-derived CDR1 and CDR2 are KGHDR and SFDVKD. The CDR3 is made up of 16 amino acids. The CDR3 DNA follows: TGTGCCAGCAGTGAATTCCGGACAGGAATCTATCAGCCCCAGCATTTT. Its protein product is CASSEFRTGIYQPQHF.

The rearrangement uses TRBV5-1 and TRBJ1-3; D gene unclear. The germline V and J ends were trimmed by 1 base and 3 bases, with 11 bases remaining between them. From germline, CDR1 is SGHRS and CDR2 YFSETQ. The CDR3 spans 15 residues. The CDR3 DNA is TGCGCCAGCAGCTTGTACGTTGGGGATGGAAACACCATATATTTT. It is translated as CASSLYVGDGNTIYF.

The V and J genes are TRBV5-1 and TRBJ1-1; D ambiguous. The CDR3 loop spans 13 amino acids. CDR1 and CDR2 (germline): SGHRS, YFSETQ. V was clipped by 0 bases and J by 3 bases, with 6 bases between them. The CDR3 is CASSLEADTEAFF. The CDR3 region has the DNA TGCGCCAGCAGCTTGGAGGCAGACACTGAAGCTTTCTTT.

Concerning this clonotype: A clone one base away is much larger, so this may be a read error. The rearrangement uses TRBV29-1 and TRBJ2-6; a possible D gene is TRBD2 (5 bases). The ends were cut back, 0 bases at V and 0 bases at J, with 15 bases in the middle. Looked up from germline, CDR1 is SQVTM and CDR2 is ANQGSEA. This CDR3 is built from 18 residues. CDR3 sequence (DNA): TGCAGCGTTGAAGATAAGGAGATAGACTACTCTGGGGCCAACGTCCTGACTTTC. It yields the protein CSVEDKEIDYSGANVLTF. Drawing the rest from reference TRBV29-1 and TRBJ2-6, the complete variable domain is SAVISQKPSRDICQRGTSLTIQCQVDSQVTMMFWYRQQPGQSLTLIATANQGSEATYESGFVIDKFPISRPNLTFSTLTVSNMSPEDSSIYLCSVEDKEIDYSGANVLTFGAGSRLTVL.

CDR3 protein: CASSSDRADEQYF. The CDR3 DNA is TGTGCCAGCAGCTCGGACAGGGCAGACGAGCAGTACTTC. The chain uses TRBV7-2 and TRBJ2-7, with 8 bases aligning to TRBD1. This CDR3 region has 13 residues. Per the germline V gene, CDR1 is SGHTA and CDR2 is FQGNSA. Trimming at V came to 4 bases and at J to 5 bases, leaving 4 bases not matched to a gene. The full variable domain, rest sourced from reference TRBV7-2 and TRBJ2-7, is GAGVSQSPSNKVTEKGKDVELRCDPISGHTALYWYRQSLGQGLEFLIYFQGNSAPDKSGLPSDRFSAERTGGSVSTLTIQRTQQEDSAVYLCASSSDRADEQYFGPGTRLTVT.

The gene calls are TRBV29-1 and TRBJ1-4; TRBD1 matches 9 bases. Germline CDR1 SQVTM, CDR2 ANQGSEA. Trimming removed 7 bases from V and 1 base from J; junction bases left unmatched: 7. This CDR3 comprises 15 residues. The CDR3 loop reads CSARQGGGTNEKLFF. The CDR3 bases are TGCAGCGCTAGACAGGGGGGCGGAACTAATGAAAAACTGTTTTTT.

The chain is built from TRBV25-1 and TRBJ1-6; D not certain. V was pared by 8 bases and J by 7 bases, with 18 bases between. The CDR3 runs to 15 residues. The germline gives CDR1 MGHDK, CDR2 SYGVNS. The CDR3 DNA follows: TGTGCCAGCCGCTCTTCGCCGGGAAACAATTCACCCCTCCACTTT. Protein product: CASRSSPGNNSPLHF. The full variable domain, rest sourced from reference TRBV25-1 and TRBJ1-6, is EADIYQTPRYLVIGTGKKITLECSQTMGHDKMYWYQQDPGMELHLIHYSYGVNSTEKGDLSSESTVSRIRTEHFPLTLESARPSHTSQYLCASRSSPGNNSPLHFGNGTRLTVT.

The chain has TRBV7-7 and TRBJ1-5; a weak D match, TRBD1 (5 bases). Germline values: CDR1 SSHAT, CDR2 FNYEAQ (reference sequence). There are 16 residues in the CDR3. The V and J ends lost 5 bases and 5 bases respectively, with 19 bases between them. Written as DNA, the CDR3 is TGTGCCAGCAGCCGCAGGGTATTAGGGTCTTATCAGCCCCAGCATTTT. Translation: CASSRRVLGSYQPQHF.

The CDR3, as DNA: TGTGCCAGCAGCTTAGGTTTGGGACAGCAAGAGACCCAGTACTTC. Its protein product is CASSLGLGQQETQYF. The chain carries TRBV11-2 and TRBJ2-5; 7 bases are shared with TRBD1. The CDR3 spans 15 residues. Trimming took 1 base from V and 2 from J; bases not matched to a gene: 4. CDR1 and CDR2 from the germline V gene are SGHAT and FQNNGV. Complete variable domain (other parts from reference TRBV11-2 and TRBJ2-5): EAGVAQSPRYKIIEKRQSVAFWCNPISGHATLYWYQQILGQGPKLLIQFQNNGVVDDSQLPKDRFSAERLKGVDSTLKIQPAKLEDSAVYLCASSLGLGQQETQYFGPGTRLLVL.

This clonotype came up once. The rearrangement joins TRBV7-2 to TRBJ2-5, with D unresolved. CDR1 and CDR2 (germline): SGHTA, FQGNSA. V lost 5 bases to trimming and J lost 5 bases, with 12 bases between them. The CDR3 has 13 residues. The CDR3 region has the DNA TGTGCCAGCAGCCTAAGGACCGGGGAGACCCAGTACTTC. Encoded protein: CASSLRTGETQYF.

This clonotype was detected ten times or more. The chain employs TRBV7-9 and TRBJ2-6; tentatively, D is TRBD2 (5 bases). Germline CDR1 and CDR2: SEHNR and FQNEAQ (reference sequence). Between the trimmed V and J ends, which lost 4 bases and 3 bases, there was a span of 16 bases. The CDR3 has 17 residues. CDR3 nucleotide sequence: TGTGCCAGCAGCTCCCCCCGAGTAGGAGGTGGGGCCAACGTCCTGACTTTC. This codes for CASSSPRVGGGANVLTF. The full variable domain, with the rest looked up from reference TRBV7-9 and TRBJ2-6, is DTGVSQNPRHKITKRGQNVTFRCDPISEHNRLYWYRQTLGQGPEFLTYFQNEAQLEKSRLLSDRFSAERPKGSFSTLEIQRTEQGDSAMYLCASSSPRVGGGANVLTFGAGSRLTVL.

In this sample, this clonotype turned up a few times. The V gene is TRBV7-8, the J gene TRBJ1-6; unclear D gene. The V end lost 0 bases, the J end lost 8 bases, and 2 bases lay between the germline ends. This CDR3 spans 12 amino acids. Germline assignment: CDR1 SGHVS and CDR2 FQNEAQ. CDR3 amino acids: CASSLAYSPLHF. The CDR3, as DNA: TGTGCCAGCAGCTTAGCGTATTCACCCCTCCACTTT.